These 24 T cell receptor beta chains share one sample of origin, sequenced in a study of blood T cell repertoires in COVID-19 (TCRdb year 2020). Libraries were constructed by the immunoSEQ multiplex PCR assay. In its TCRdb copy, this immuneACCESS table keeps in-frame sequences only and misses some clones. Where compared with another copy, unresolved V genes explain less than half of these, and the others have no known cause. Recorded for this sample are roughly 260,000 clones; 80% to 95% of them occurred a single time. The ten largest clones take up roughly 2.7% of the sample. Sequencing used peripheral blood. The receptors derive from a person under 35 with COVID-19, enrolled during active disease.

The chain's CDR3 is CASSSRQGEAFF. CDR3 nucleotide sequence: TGCGCCAGCAGCTCTCGACAGGGGGAAGCTTTCTTT. V gene TRBV5-1 combines with J gene TRBJ1-1; the match to TRBD1 covers 8 bases. Germline-derived CDR1 and CDR2 are SGHRS and YFSETQ. J gave up 8 bases and V 3 bases, and 3 bases lay outside the gene matches. The CDR3 has 12 amino acids.

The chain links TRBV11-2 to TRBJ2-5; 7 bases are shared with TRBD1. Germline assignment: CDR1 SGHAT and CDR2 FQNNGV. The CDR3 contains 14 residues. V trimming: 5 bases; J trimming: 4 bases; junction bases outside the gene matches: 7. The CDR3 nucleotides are TGTGCCAGCAGCCCGACAGGGTCCGGAGAGACCCAGTACTTC. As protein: CASSPTGSGETQYF.

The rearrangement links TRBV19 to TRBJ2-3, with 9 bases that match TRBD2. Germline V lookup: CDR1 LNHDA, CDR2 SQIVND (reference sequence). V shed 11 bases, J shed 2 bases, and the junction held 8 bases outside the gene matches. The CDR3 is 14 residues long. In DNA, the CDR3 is TGTGCCGCGGGGGGGAGGGGCCACACAGATACGCAGTATTTT. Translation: CAAGGRGHTDTQYF. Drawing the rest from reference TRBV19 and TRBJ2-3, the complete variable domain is DGGITQSPKYLFRKEGQNVTLSCEQNLNHDAMYWYRQDPGQGLRLIYYSQIVNDFQKGDIAEGYSVSREKKESFPLTVTSAQKNPTAFYLCAAGGRGHTDTQYFGPGTRLTVL.

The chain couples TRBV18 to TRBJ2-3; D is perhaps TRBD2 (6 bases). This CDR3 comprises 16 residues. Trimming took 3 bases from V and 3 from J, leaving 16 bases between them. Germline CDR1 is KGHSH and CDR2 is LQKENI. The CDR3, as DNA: TGTGCCAGCTCACCGGCGACGGGGGTCCGGACAGATACGCAGTATTTT. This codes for CASSPATGVRTDTQYF.

CDR3 bases: TGTGCCACCAGTGATTTCCCGACAGGGGCCTCTGGGGCCAACGTCCTGACTTTC. This gives the protein CATSDFPTGASGANVLTF. V usage is TRBV24-1 and J usage is TRBJ2-6; TRBD1 agrees at 8 bases. Per germline, CDR1 KGHDR and CDR2 SFDVKD. Trimming at V came to 1 base and at J to 0 bases, leaving 4 bases not matched to a gene. This CDR3 contains 18 residues.

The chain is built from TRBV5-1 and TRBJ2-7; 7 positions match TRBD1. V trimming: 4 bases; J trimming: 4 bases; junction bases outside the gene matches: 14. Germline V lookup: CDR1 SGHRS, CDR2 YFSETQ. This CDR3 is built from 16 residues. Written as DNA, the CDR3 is TGCGCCAGCAGCGCCGGGACAGCGGCTCGGGGATACGAGCAGTACTTC. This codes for CASSAGTAARGYEQYF.

This chain's CDR3 is CASSPLGRDLSYEQYF. The CDR3 DNA is TGTGCCAGCTCACCACTGGGCAGGGATTTATCCTACGAGCAGTACTTC. This chain links TRBV18 with TRBJ2-7, with D perhaps TRBD1 (5 bases). Germline assignment: CDR1 KGHSH and CDR2 LQKENI. The ends were cut back, 1 base at V and 1 base at J, with 14 bases in the middle. The CDR3 extends over 16 amino acids.

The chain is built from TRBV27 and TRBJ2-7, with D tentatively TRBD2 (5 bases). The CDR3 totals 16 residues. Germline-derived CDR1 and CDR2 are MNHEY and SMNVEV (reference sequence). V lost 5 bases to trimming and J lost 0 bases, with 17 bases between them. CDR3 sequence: CASSLTGVSSSYEQYF. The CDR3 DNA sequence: TGTGCCAGCAGTCTTACCGGGGTATCTAGCTCCTACGAGCAGTACTTC.

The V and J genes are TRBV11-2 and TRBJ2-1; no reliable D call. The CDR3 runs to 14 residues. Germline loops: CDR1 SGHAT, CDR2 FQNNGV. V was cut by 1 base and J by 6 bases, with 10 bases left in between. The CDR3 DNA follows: TGTGCCAGCAGCTTAGGGTGGGCGTCCAATGAGCAGTTCTTC. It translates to CASSLGWASNEQFF.

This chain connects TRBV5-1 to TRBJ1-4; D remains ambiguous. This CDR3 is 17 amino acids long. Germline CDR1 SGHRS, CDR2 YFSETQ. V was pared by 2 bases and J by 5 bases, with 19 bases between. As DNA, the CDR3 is TGCGCCAGCAGCTTTAAGGCCACGGCAGGAGGAAATGAAAAACTGTTTTTT. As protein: CASSFKATAGGNEKLFF.

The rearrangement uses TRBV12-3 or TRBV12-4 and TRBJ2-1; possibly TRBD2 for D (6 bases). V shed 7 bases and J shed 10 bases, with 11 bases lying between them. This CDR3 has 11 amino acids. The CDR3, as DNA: TGTGCCAGCACTAGGGGAGGAGAGCAGTTCTTC. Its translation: CASTRGGEQFF.

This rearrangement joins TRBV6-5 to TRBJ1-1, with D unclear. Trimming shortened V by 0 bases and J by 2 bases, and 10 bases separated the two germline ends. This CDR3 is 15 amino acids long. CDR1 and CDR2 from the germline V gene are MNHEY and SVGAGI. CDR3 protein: CASSYSRQINTEAFF. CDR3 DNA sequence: TGTGCCAGCAGTTACTCGAGGCAGATAAACACTGAAGCTTTCTTT.

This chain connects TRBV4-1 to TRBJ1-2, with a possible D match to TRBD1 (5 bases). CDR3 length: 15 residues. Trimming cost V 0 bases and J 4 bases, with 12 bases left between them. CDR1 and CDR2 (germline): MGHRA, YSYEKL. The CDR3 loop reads CASSQDRGASYGYTF. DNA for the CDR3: TGCGCCAGCAGCCAAGATCGTGGGGCATCCTATGGCTACACCTTC.

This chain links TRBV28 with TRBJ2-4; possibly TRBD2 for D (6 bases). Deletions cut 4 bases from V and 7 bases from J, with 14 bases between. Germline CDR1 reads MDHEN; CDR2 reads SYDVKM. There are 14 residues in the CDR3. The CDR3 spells CASSSGDSSNIQYF. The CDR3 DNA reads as TGTGCCAGCAGTTCGGGGGACTCATCCAACATTCAGTACTTC.

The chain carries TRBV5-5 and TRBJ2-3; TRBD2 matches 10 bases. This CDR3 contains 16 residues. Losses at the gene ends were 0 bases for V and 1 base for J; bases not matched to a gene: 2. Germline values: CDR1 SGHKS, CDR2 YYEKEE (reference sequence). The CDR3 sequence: CASSLGGLAGTDTQYF. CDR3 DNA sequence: TGTGCCAGCAGCTTGGGAGGACTAGCGGGCACAGATACGCAGTATTTT.

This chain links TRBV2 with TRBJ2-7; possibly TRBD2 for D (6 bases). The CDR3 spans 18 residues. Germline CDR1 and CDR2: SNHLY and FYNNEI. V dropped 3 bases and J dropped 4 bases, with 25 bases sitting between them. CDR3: CASSDPAEWGRREYEQYF. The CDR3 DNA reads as TGTGCCAGCAGTGACCCCGCCGAATGGGGGAGGAGGGAGTACGAGCAGTACTTC.

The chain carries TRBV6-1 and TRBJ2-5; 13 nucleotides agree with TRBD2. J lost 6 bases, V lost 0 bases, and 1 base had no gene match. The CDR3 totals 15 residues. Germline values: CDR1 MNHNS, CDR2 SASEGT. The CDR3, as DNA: TGTGCCAGCAGTGAAGCTGGGACTAGCGGGAAGACCCAGTACTTC. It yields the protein CASSEAGTSGKTQYF.

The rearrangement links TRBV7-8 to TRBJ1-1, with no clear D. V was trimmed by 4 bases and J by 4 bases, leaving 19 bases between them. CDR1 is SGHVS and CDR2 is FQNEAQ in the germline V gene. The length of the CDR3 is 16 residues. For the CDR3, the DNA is TGTGCCAGCAGCTCCCAACAGCGGGGTCCGACCACTGAAGCTTTCTTT. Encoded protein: CASSSQQRGPTTEAFF.

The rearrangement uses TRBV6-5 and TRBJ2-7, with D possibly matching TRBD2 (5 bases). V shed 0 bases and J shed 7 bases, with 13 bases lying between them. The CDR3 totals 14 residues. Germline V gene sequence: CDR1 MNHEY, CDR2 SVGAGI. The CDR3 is CASSYSGARGEQYF. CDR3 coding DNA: TGTGCCAGCAGTTACTCGGGAGCTCGTGGGGAGCAGTACTTC.

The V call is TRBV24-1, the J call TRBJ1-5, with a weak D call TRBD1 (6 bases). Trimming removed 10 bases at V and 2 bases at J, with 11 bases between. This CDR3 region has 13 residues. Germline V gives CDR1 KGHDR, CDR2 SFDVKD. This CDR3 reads CATQGSGNQPQHF. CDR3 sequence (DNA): TGTGCCACACAGGGTAGCGGCAATCAGCCCCAGCATTTT.

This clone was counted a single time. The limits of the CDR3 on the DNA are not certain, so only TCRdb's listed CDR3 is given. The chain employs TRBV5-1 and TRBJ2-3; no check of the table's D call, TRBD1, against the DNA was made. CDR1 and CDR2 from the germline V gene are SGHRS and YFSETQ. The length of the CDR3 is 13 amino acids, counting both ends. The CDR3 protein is CASSLAFGTGAYF.

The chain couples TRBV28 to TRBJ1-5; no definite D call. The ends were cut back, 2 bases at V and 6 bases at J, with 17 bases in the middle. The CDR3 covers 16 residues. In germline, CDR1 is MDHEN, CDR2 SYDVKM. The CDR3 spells CASSLTTSRSLQPQHF. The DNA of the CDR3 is TGTGCCAGCAGTTTAACGACATCTCGGTCTCTTCAGCCCCAGCATTTT.

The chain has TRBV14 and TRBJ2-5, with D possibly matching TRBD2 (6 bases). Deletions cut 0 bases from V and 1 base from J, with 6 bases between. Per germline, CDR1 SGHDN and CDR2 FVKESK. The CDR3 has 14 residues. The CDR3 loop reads CASSQEGGQETQYF. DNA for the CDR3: TGTGCCAGCAGCCAAGAGGGGGGCCAAGAGACCCAGTACTTC.

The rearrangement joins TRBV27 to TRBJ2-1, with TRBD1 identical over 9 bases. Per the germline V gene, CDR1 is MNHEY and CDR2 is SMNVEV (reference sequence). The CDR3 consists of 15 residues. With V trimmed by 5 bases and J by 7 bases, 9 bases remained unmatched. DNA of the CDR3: TGTGCCAGCAGTCCCGGGACAGGGCCGTGGAATGAGCAGTTCTTC. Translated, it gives CASSPGTGPWNEQFF.